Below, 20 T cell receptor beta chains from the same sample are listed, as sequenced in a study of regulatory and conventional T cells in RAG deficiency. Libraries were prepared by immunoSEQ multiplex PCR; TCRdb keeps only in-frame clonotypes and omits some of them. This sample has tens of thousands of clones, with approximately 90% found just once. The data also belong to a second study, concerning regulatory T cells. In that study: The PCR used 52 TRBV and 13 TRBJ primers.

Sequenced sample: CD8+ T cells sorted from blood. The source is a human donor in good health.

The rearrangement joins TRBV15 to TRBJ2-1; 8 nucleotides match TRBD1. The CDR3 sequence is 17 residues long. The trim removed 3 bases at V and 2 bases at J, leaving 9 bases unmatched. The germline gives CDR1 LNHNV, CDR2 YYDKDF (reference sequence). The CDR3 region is CATSRDRGTGPYNEQFF. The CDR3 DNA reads TGTGCCACCAGCAGGGACAGAGGGACAGGTCCCTACAATGAGCAGTTCTTC. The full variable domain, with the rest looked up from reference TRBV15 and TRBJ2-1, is DAMVIQNPRYQVTQFGKPVTLSCSQTLNHNVMYWYQQKSSQAPKLLFHYYDKDFNNEADTPDNFQSRRPNTSFCFLDIRSPGLGDTAMYLCATSRDRGTGPYNEQFFGPGTRLTVL.

CDR3 residues: CASMSSSSYEQYF. For the CDR3, the DNA is TGTGCCAGTATGAGTTCGAGTTCCTACGAGCAGTACTTC. The gene calls are TRBV19 and TRBJ2-7; D gene uncertain. Germline CDR1 LNHDA, CDR2 SQIVND (reference sequence). Deletions cut 7 bases from V and 1 base from J, with 11 bases between. This CDR3 has 13 residues.

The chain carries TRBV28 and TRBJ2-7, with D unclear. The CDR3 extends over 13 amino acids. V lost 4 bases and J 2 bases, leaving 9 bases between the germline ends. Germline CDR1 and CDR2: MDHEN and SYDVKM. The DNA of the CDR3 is TGTGCCAGCAGTTACGCATCTACCTACGAGCAGTACTTC. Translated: CASSYASTYEQYF.

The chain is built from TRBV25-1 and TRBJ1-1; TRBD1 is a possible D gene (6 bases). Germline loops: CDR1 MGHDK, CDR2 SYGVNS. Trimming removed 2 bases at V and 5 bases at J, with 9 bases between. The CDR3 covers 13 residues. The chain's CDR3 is CASSEIGGTEAFF. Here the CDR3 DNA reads TGTGCCAGCAGTGAAATAGGGGGTACTGAAGCTTTCTTT. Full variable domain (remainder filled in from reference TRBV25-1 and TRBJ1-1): EADIYQTPRYLVIGTGKKITLECSQTMGHDKMYWYQQDPGMELHLIHYSYGVNSTEKGDLSSESTVSRIRTEHFPLTLESARPSHTSQYLCASSEIGGTEAFFGQGTRLTVV.

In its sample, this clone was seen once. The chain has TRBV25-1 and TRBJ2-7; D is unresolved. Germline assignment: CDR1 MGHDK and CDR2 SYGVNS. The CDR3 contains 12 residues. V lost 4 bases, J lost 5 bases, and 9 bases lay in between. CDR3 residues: CASSVLMNEQYF. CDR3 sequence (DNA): TGTGCCAGCAGTGTTCTCATGAACGAGCAGTACTTC.

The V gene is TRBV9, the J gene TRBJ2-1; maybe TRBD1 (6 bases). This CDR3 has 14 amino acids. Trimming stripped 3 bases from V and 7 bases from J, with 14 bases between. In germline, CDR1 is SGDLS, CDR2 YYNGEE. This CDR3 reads CASSGTVLGNEQFF. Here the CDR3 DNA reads TGTGCCAGCAGCGGGACAGTACTGGGGAATGAGCAGTTCTTC.

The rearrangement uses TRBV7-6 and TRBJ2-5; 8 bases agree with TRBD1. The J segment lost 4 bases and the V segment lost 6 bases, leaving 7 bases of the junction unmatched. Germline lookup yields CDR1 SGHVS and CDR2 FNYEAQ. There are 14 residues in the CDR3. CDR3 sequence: CASSSQGAGETQYF. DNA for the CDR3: TGTGCCAGCAGTTCTCAGGGGGCGGGAGAGACCCAGTACTTC. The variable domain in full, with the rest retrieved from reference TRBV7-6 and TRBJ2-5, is GAGVSQSPRYKVTKRGQDVALRCDPISGHVSLYWYRQALGQGPEFLTYFNYEAQQDKSGLPNDRFSAERPEGSISTLTIQRTEQRDSAMYRCASSSQGAGETQYFGPGTRLLVL.

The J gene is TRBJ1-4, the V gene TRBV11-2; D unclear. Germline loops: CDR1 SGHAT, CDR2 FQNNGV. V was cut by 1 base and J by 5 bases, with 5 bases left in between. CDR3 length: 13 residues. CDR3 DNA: TGTGCCAGCAGCTTAGGGGGAAATGAAAAACTGTTTTTT. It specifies CASSLGGNEKLFF.

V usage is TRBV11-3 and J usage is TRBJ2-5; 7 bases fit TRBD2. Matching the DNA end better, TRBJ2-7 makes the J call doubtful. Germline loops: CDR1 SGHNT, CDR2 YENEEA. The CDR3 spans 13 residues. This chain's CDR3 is CASSLDWGGEQYF. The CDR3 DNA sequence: TGTGCCAGCAGCTTAGATTGGGGGGGCGAGCAGTACTTC.

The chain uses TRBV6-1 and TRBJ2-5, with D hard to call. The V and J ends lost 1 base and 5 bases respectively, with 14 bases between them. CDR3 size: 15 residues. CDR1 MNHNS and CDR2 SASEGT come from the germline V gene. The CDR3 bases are TGTGCCAGCAGTGAAGATGACACAGAACAGGAGACCCAGTACTTC. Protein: CASSEDDTEQETQYF.

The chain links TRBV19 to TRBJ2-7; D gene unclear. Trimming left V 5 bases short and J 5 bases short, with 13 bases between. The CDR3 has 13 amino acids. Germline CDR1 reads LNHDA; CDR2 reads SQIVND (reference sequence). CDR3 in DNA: TGTGCCAGTAGTTCGACCGTTCTTGACGAGCAGTACTTC. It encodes CASSSTVLDEQYF. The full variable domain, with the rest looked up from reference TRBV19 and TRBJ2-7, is DGGITQSPKYLFRKEGQNVTLSCEQNLNHDAMYWYRQDPGQGLRLIYYSQIVNDFQKGDIAEGYSVSREKKESFPLTVTSAQKNPTAFYLCASSSTVLDEQYFGPGTRLTVT.

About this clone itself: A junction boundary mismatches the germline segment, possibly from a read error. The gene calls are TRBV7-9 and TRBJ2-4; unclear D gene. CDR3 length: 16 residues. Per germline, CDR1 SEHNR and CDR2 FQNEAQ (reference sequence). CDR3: CVSIPMEILAKNIQYF. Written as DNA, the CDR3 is TGTGTCAGCATCCCCATGGAGATTTTAGCCAAAAACATTCAGTACTTC.

This CDR3 is CASSVGGRGQPQHF. Written as DNA, the CDR3 is TGTGCCAGCAGCGTAGGTGGACGGGGCCAGCCCCAGCATTTT. V is TRBV9 and J is TRBJ1-5; a possible D gene is TRBD1 (5 bases). The germline gives CDR1 SGDLS, CDR2 YYNGEE. The V and J ends lost 0 bases and 7 bases respectively, with 11 bases between them. This CDR3 region has 14 residues.

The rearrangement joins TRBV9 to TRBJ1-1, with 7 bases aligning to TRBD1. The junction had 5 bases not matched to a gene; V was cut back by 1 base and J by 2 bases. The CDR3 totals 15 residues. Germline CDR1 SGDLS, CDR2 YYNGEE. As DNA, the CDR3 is TGTGCCAGCAGCGTAACAGGGGACTTAAACACTGAAGCTTTCTTT. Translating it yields CASSVTGDLNTEAFF. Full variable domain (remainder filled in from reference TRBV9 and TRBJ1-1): DSGVTQTPKHLITATGQRVTLRCSPRSGDLSVYWYQQSLDQGLQFLIQYYNGEERAKGNILERFSAQQFPDLHSELNLSSLELGDSALYFCASSVTGDLNTEAFFGQGTRLTVV.

As DNA, the CDR3 is TGTGCCAGTAGTATAGGAGAAGGGGGCACAGATACGCAGTATTTT. Amino acid sequence: CASSIGEGGTDTQYF. The rearrangement links TRBV19 to TRBJ2-3; tentative D call: TRBD1 (5 bases). Trimming stripped 1 base from V and 1 base from J, with 9 bases between. Germline lookup yields CDR1 LNHDA and CDR2 SQIVND (reference sequence). The CDR3 is 15 amino acids.

CDR3 amino acids: CASSLGGSGTQYF. The CDR3 coding sequence is TGTGCCAGCAGTTTAGGGGGGTCGGGGACCCAGTACTTC. The V gene is TRBV27, the J gene TRBJ2-5; a weak D match, TRBD2 (6 bases). The CDR3 sequence is 13 residues long. The germline V gene has CDR1 MNHEY and CDR2 SMNVEV (reference sequence). Trimming took 2 bases from V and 7 from J, leaving 11 bases between them.

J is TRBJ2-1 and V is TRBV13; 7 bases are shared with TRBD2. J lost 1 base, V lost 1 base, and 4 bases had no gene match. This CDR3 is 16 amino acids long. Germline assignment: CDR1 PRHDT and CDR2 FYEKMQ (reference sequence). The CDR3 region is CASSLDAGVSYNEQFF. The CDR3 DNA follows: TGTGCCAGCAGCTTAGATGCGGGGGTATCCTACAATGAGCAGTTCTTC. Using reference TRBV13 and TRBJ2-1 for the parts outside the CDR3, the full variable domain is AAGVIQSPRHLIKEKRETATLKCYPIPRHDTVYWYQQGPGQDPQFLISFYEKMQSDKGSIPDRFSAQQFSDYHSELNMSSLELGDSALYFCASSLDAGVSYNEQFFGPGTRLTVL.

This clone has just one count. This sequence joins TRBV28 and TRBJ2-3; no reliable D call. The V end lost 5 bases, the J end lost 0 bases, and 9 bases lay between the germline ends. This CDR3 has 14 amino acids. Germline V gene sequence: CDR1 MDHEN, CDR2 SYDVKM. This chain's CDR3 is CASSDGGSTDTQYF. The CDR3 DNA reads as TGTGCCAGCAGTGACGGCGGTAGCACAGATACGCAGTATTTT.

In DNA, the CDR3 is TGTGCCAGCAGCTCCTCGGACAGGTATGGCACTGAAGCTTTCTTT. Its translation is CASSSSDRYGTEAFF. The chain couples TRBV11-3 to TRBJ1-1; 7 nucleotides agree with TRBD1. Losses at the gene ends were 4 bases for V and 4 bases for J; bases not matched to a gene: 9. The CDR3 is made up of 15 amino acids. CDR1 and CDR2 from the germline V gene are SGHNT and YENEEA.

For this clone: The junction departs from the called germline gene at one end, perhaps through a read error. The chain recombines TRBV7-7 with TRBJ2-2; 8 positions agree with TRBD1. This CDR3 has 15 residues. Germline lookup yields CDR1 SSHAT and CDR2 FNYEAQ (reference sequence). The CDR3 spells CASSFGTGGTGELFF. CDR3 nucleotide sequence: TGTGCTAGCAGCTTTGGAACAGGGGGTACCGGGGAGCTGTTTTTT.